This T cell receptor beta chain was sequenced for a study of OX40 agonist ivuxolimab in advanced cancers. Background on the study: Three individuals attained partial responses, comprising one hepatocellular carcinoma case and two cutaneous melanoma cases.

Libraries were prepared by immunoSEQ multiplex PCR; TCRdb keeps only in-frame clonotypes and omits some of them. Counted here are about 31,000 clones, about 93% occurring once; the ten biggest clones make up about 4.3%. This clone came up a few times. Germline assignment: CDR1 SNHLY and CDR2 FYNNEI. Trimming cost V 4 bases and J 5 bases, with 5 bases left between them. CDR3 length: 11 residues. The specimen comprised CD4+ or CD8+ T cells sorted from blood, sampled in a trial of the OX40 agonist ivuxolimab. The receptor was derived from an adult with an advanced solid tumor such as melanoma, head and neck, liver or kidney cancer. The V and J genes are TRBV2 and TRBJ1-1; no clear D gene. The chain's CDR3 is CASSGATEAFF. The CDR3 DNA reads as TGTGCCAGCAGTGGGGCGACTGAAGCTTTCTTT.